This is a list of T cell receptor beta chains from one sample in a study of T cells expressing NK-cell markers. TCRdb reprocessed the 5' RACE reads and stores each CDR3 protein as one record, lacking DNA. In total, the table holds about 430,000 distinct CDR3 sequences. Sequenced: blood T cells: a sorted CD56 or NKG2C T cell subset, CD4+ or CD8+ T cells, or bulk PBMC T cells (not recorded which). The receptors here all came from a woman in her forties or fifties in good health. The CDR3 runs from the conserved cysteine through the conserved F or W. Fields, in order: V gene, J gene, CDR3 protein.

>TRBV6-2/TRBV6-3|TRBJ2-4
CASSYSEAGGNIQYF
>TRBV6-1|TRBJ2-1
CASLNSGTGNEQFF
>TRBV24-1|TRBJ2-1
CATSVVGGWNEQFF
>TRBV4-2|TRBJ2-3
CASSQEGGLGATDTQYF
>TRBV6-4|TRBJ2-2
CASSDTSRTGELFF
>TRBV6-5|TRBJ2-5
CASSSSYDGTQYF
>TRBV14|TRBJ2-2
CASSQETSRFTGELFF
>TRBV6-2/TRBV6-3|TRBJ2-7
CASSNGARFEQYF
>TRBV20-1|TRBJ2-5
CSARELRGRETQYF
>TRBV15|TRBJ2-1
CATSRVTSGRRDEQFF
>TRBV20-1|TRBJ2-1
CSGGGRSDNEQFF
>TRBV3-1|TRBJ2-7
CASSQVWGRLGEQYF
>TRBV7-2|TRBJ1-4
CASSWMVRGQEEKLFF
>TRBV30|TRBJ2-1
CAWSVNEYNEQFF
>TRBV12-3/TRBV12-4|TRBJ1-1
CASSFPGAGGAEAFF
>TRBV10-2|TRBJ1-5
CASSVTGGRQPQHF
>TRBV6-6|TRBJ1-1
CASSLQGAGTEAFF
>TRBV2|TRBJ2-5
CASSETAGGLQTQYF
>TRBV5-1|TRBJ2-7
CASSLPGQGYEQYF
>TRBV11-2|TRBJ2-1
CASSLLRAPNNEQFF
>TRBV5-1|TRBJ2-3
CASSLVTGNSDTQYF
>TRBV18|TRBJ2-5
CASSFGSIYQETQYF
>TRBV20-1|TRBJ1-5
CSATRLDRGVQPQHF
>TRBV7-2|TRBJ2-1
CASSLGGPWNEQFF
>TRBV7-6|TRBJ2-7
CASSLGWTEGEQYF
>TRBV14|TRBJ2-1
CASSQQGPPEQFF
>TRBV15|TRBJ2-7
CATSRTSGSSYEQYF
>TRBV6-5|TRBJ1-3
CASSYLPYSGNTIYF
>TRBV28|TRBJ2-7
CASKSGMNEQYF
>TRBV12-3/TRBV12-4|TRBJ1-2
CASSLGAGGLSNYGYTF
>TRBV10-3|TRBJ2-2
CAIGAVANTGELFF
>TRBV6-6|TRBJ2-3
CASSYSARPDTQYF
>TRBV6-5|TRBJ2-5
CASSNIAGVQETQYF
>TRBV27|TRBJ2-5
CASSLPGPTQYF
>TRBV5-1|TRBJ1-2
CASSLEAGNNYGYTF
>TRBV3-1|TRBJ2-1
CASSQVGAGRNNEQFF
>TRBV3-1|TRBJ2-6
CASSRRGSGANVLTF
>TRBV6-5|TRBJ2-6
CASSSRTGGFSGANVLTF
>TRBV12-3/TRBV12-4|TRBJ2-3
CASSNRLAGVGTDTQYF
>TRBV24-1|TRBJ2-1
CATSLEGTRPYNEQFF